These T cell receptor beta chains were read from a single sample in a study of vaccination and CD4 T cells after COVID-19. TCRdb reanalysed the PCR reads using MiXCR and keeps one entry per CDR3 protein. The sample holds some 8,400 distinct CDR3 sequences, around 50% seen once. Their recognized antigens are unknown. What was sequenced was CD4+ T cells from blood, cultured in vitro. Receptor source: a human donor who had recovered from COVID-19. The CDR3 runs from the conserved cysteine through the conserved F or W. A D gene is named only where the DNA matches it firmly. Size tells how often a clone was seen (once, few, many) or the class of an expanded clone, and some rows leave it out.

v_gene: TRBV20-1; abundance: NA; j_gene: TRBJ2-1; d_gene: NA; CDR3aa: CSARSMGELYNEQFF; CDR3nt: TGCAGTGCTAGAAGTATGGGGGAGTTATACAATGAGCAGTTCTTC
v_gene: TRBV19; abundance: NA; j_gene: TRBJ2-7; d_gene: NA; CDR3aa: CASSMAGTQYEQYF; CDR3nt: TGTGCCAGTAGTATGGCCGGGACACAGTACGAGCAGTACTTC
v_gene: TRBV7-2; abundance: NA; j_gene: TRBJ1-2; d_gene: TRBD1; CDR3aa: CASSSDRGNGYTF; CDR3nt: TGTGCCAGCAGCTCCGACAGGGGCAATGGCTACACCTTC
v_gene: TRBV12-3/TRBV12-4; abundance: NA; j_gene: TRBJ1-5; d_gene: NA; CDR3aa: CASRGQRNQPQHF; CDR3nt: TGTGCCAGCAGGGGACAACGCAATCAGCCCCAGCATTTT
v_gene: TRBV2; abundance: NA; j_gene: TRBJ2-5; d_gene: NA; CDR3aa: CASSGDGSGTQYF; CDR3nt: TGTGCCAGCAGTGGGGACGGTTCAGGGACCCAGTACTTC
v_gene: TRBV19; abundance: NA; j_gene: TRBJ1-6; d_gene: NA; CDR3aa: CASSIQGLNSPLHF; CDR3nt: TGTGCCAGTAGTATACAGGGGCTGAATTCACCCCTCCACTTT
v_gene: TRBV2; abundance: few; j_gene: TRBJ1-2; d_gene: NA; CDR3aa: CASRGRQRYYGYTF; CDR3nt: TGTGCCAGCAGGGGGAGGCAGAGATACTATGGCTACACCTTC
v_gene: TRBV18; abundance: NA; j_gene: TRBJ2-5; d_gene: NA; CDR3aa: CASSPGVEETQYF; CDR3nt: TGTGCCAGCTCACCGGGCGTAGAGGAGACCCAGTACTTC
v_gene: TRBV20-1; abundance: NA; j_gene: TRBJ1-1; d_gene: NA; CDR3aa: CSAGRGRNTEAFF; CDR3nt: TGCAGTGCTGGTCGAGGGAGGAACACTGAAGCTTTCTTT
v_gene: TRBV19; abundance: few; j_gene: TRBJ2-3; d_gene: NA; CDR3aa: CASSIRKGPTDTQYF; CDR3nt: TGTGCCAGTAGTATACGAAAAGGTCCCACAGATACGCAGTATTTT
v_gene: TRBV7-2; abundance: NA; j_gene: TRBJ2-7; d_gene: TRBD2; CDR3aa: CASSFSGGAYEQYF; CDR3nt: TGTGCCAGCAGCTTTAGCGGGGGAGCCTACGAGCAGTACTTC
v_gene: TRBV4-2; abundance: NA; j_gene: TRBJ2-5; d_gene: NA; CDR3aa: CASSQDVAGAETQYF; CDR3nt: TGTGCCAGCAGCCAAGATGTGGCGGGGGCAGAGACCCAGTACTTC
v_gene: TRBV6-4; abundance: NA; j_gene: TRBJ2-3; d_gene: NA; CDR3aa: CASKEDNTDTQYF; CDR3nt: TGTGCCAGCAAGGAAGACAACACAGATACGCAGTATTTT
v_gene: TRBV12-3/TRBV12-4; abundance: NA; j_gene: TRBJ1-1; d_gene: NA; CDR3aa: CASSSSANTEAFF; CDR3nt: TGTGCCAGCAGTTCCTCGGCGAACACTGAAGCTTTCTTT
v_gene: TRBV19; abundance: NA; j_gene: TRBJ1-1; d_gene: TRBD1; CDR3aa: CASSMDRWQPNTEAFF; CDR3nt: TGTGCCAGTAGTATGGACAGGTGGCAGCCGAACACTGAAGCTTTCTTT
v_gene: TRBV25-1; abundance: NA; j_gene: TRBJ1-6; d_gene: NA; CDR3aa: CASSAGRGFNSPLHF; CDR3nt: TGTGCCAGCAGTGCCGGTCGGGGATTCAATTCACCCCTCCACTTT
v_gene: TRBV5-1; abundance: NA; j_gene: TRBJ2-5; d_gene: NA; CDR3aa: CASSQDEETQYF; CDR3nt: TGCGCCAGCAGCCAGGACGAAGAGACCCAGTACTTC
v_gene: TRBV10-3; abundance: large; j_gene: TRBJ1-1; d_gene: NA; CDR3aa: CAISHTSANTEAFF; CDR3nt: TGTGCCATCAGTCACACATCGGCGAACACTGAAGCTTTCTTT
v_gene: TRBV20-1; abundance: few; j_gene: TRBJ1-2; d_gene: NA; CDR3aa: CSASSDAYGYTF; CDR3nt: TGCAGTGCTAGCTCAGATGCCTATGGCTACACCTTC
v_gene: TRBV6-1; abundance: few; j_gene: TRBJ1-2; d_gene: TRBD1; CDR3aa: CASTILDRAGYTF; CDR3nt: TGTGCCAGCACTATACTAGACAGGGCGGGCTACACCTTC
v_gene: TRBV20-1; abundance: NA; j_gene: TRBJ2-7; d_gene: TRBD1; CDR3aa: CSAREPGQGSYEQYF; CDR3nt: TGCAGTGCTAGAGAACCGGGACAGGGCTCCTACGAGCAGTACTTC
v_gene: TRBV7-2; abundance: NA; j_gene: TRBJ2-7; d_gene: NA; CDR3aa: CASSLSSKGRNEQYF; CDR3nt: TGTGCCAGCAGCTTATCTTCGAAGGGGAGAAACGAGCAGTACTTC
v_gene: TRBV14; abundance: NA; j_gene: TRBJ2-7; d_gene: NA; CDR3aa: CASSQVQGPSYEQYF; CDR3nt: TGTGCCAGCAGCCAAGTCCAGGGGCCCTCCTACGAGCAGTACTTC
v_gene: TRBV12-3/TRBV12-4; abundance: NA; j_gene: TRBJ1-6; d_gene: TRBD1; CDR3aa: CANSSGQYNSPLHF; CDR3nt: TGTGCCAACTCGTCGGGACAGTATAATTCACCCCTCCACTTT
v_gene: TRBV6-2/TRBV6-3; abundance: NA; j_gene: TRBJ1-6; d_gene: TRBD1; CDR3aa: CAASSGTGSSYNSPLHF; CDR3nt: TGTGCCGCGTCTTCCGGGACAGGGAGCTCCTATAATTCACCCCTCCACTTT
v_gene: TRBV20-1; abundance: NA; j_gene: TRBJ1-1; d_gene: NA; CDR3aa: CSARDTDSNTEAFF; CDR3nt: TGCAGTGCTAGAGATACGGATTCGAACACTGAAGCTTTCTTT
v_gene: TRBV27; abundance: few; j_gene: TRBJ2-1; d_gene: TRBD1; CDR3aa: CASRGDRGHGEQFF; CDR3nt: TGTGCCAGCAGGGGGGACAGGGGGCATGGTGAGCAGTTCTTC
v_gene: TRBV6-1; abundance: NA; j_gene: TRBJ2-1; d_gene: TRBD2; CDR3aa: CAGSNKPPGLAELNEQFF; CDR3nt: TGTGCCGGCAGCAATAAACCACCGGGACTAGCGGAACTTAATGAGCAGTTCTTC
v_gene: TRBV2; abundance: few; j_gene: TRBJ1-1; d_gene: NA; CDR3aa: CAEKAGGTEAFF; CDR3nt: TGTGCCGAAAAGGCCGGGGGCACTGAAGCTTTCTTT
v_gene: TRBV7-2; abundance: few; j_gene: TRBJ2-5; d_gene: TRBD2; CDR3aa: CASSLSPSGGGTQYF; CDR3nt: TGTGCCAGCAGCTTATCGCCTAGCGGGGGGGGGACCCAGTACTTC
v_gene: TRBV19; abundance: NA; j_gene: TRBJ1-2; d_gene: NA; CDR3aa: CASSIAPGANYGYTF; CDR3nt: TGTGCCAGTAGTATAGCGCCAGGGGCTAACTATGGCTACACCTTC
v_gene: TRBV2; abundance: once; j_gene: TRBJ2-5; d_gene: NA; CDR3aa: CASSVSGLQETQYF; CDR3nt: TGTGCCAGCAGTGTGTCGGGACTCCAAGAGACCCAGTACTTC
v_gene: TRBV12-3/TRBV12-4; abundance: NA; j_gene: TRBJ1-1; d_gene: NA; CDR3aa: CASSLQQEGAFF; CDR3nt: TGTGCCAGCAGTTTACAGCAGGAGGGAGCTTTCTTT
v_gene: TRBV27; abundance: NA; j_gene: TRBJ1-5; d_gene: NA; CDR3aa: CASSWQGGQPQHF; CDR3nt: TGTGCCAGCAGTTGGCAGGGAGGACAGCCCCAGCATTTT
v_gene: TRBV30; abundance: medium-sized; j_gene: TRBJ1-2; d_gene: TRBD1; CDR3aa: CAWRPPGTGGFGYTF; CDR3nt: TGTGCCTGGAGGCCCCCCGGGACAGGGGGCTTTGGCTACACCTTC
v_gene: TRBV5-6; abundance: NA; j_gene: TRBJ1-1; d_gene: NA; CDR3aa: CASSFQQGRWTEAFF; CDR3nt: TGTGCCAGCAGCTTCCAGCAGGGCCGTTGGACTGAAGCTTTCTTT
v_gene: TRBV7-2; abundance: few; j_gene: TRBJ2-1; d_gene: TRBD2; CDR3aa: CASSLGSGGAANEQFF; CDR3nt: TGTGCCAGCAGCTTAGGGAGCGGGGGGGCGGCCAATGAGCAGTTCTTC
v_gene: TRBV7-8; abundance: NA; j_gene: TRBJ1-5; d_gene: NA; CDR3aa: CASSPGTGRDQPQHF; CDR3nt: TGTGCCAGCAGCCCCGGTACGGGTCGGGATCAGCCCCAGCATTTT
v_gene: TRBV20-1; abundance: NA; j_gene: TRBJ2-3; d_gene: NA; CDR3aa: CSAAPGNKNLAGTDTQYF; CDR3nt: TGCAGTGCTGCTCCCGGGAACAAAAACCTAGCTGGCACAGATACGCAGTATTTT
v_gene: TRBV6-5; abundance: medium-sized; j_gene: TRBJ1-1; d_gene: NA; CDR3aa: CASSYSELNTEAFF; CDR3nt: TGTGCCAGCAGTTACTCGGAGCTGAACACTGAAGCTTTCTTT
v_gene: TRBV30; abundance: few; j_gene: TRBJ2-7; d_gene: NA; CDR3aa: CAWRAGGAGEEQYF; CDR3nt: TGTGCCTGGAGAGCGGGCGGTGCTGGGGAAGAGCAGTACTTC
v_gene: TRBV10-1; abundance: NA; j_gene: TRBJ2-2; d_gene: NA; CDR3aa: CATRNTNTGELFF; CDR3nt: TGCGCCACCAGGAATACGAACACCGGGGAGCTGTTTTTT
v_gene: TRBV6-1; abundance: NA; j_gene: TRBJ2-7; d_gene: TRBD2; CDR3aa: CASSRTPSSGSSYEQYF; CDR3nt: TGTGCCAGCAGCCGAACCCCCTCTAGCGGGAGCTCCTACGAGCAGTACTTC
v_gene: TRBV6-4; abundance: NA; j_gene: TRBJ1-2; d_gene: TRBD1; CDR3aa: CASRENPGQYDNYGYTF; CDR3nt: TGTGCCAGCAGAGAAAACCCGGGACAGTACGATAACTATGGCTACACCTTC
v_gene: TRBV6-1; abundance: few; j_gene: TRBJ1-2; d_gene: NA; CDR3aa: CAGETANYGYTF; CDR3nt: TGTGCCGGGGAGACAGCAAACTATGGCTACACCTTC
v_gene: TRBV20-1; abundance: NA; j_gene: TRBJ2-3; d_gene: NA; CDR3aa: CSAYTWDTQYF; CDR3nt: TGCAGTGCTTACACCTGGGATACGCAGTATTTT
v_gene: TRBV20-1; abundance: NA; j_gene: TRBJ2-1; d_gene: NA; CDR3aa: CSARAPSGPRPYNEQFF; CDR3nt: TGCAGTGCTAGAGCCCCCAGCGGGCCCCGTCCCTACAATGAGCAGTTCTTC
v_gene: TRBV30; abundance: once; j_gene: TRBJ1-5; d_gene: NA; CDR3aa: CALDGAGRGQPQHF; CDR3nt: TGTGCCTTGGACGGAGCGGGTCGGGGTCAGCCCCAGCATTTT
v_gene: TRBV20-1; abundance: few; j_gene: TRBJ1-1; d_gene: NA; CDR3aa: CSARGEQGTEAFF; CDR3nt: TGCAGTGCTAGAGGGGAACAGGGAACTGAAGCTTTCTTT
v_gene: TRBV11-2; abundance: medium-sized; j_gene: TRBJ2-7; d_gene: NA; CDR3aa: CASSLVAGYEQYF; CDR3nt: TGTGCCAGCAGCTTAGTAGCAGGCTACGAGCAGTACTTC
v_gene: TRBV18; abundance: few; j_gene: TRBJ2-1; d_gene: NA; CDR3aa: CASSPSPGNNEQFF; CDR3nt: TGTGCCAGCTCACCCTCACCCGGTAACAATGAGCAGTTCTTC
v_gene: TRBV18; abundance: NA; j_gene: TRBJ1-5; d_gene: NA; CDR3aa: CASSRDGTNQPQHF; CDR3nt: TGTGCCAGCTCGCGGGACGGAACTAATCAGCCCCAGCATTTT
v_gene: TRBV11-2; abundance: NA; j_gene: TRBJ2-5; d_gene: NA; CDR3aa: CASSLGNPVYQETQYF; CDR3nt: TGTGCCAGCAGCTTAGGGAACCCTGTGTACCAAGAGACCCAGTACTTC
v_gene: TRBV7-6; abundance: NA; j_gene: TRBJ2-3; d_gene: TRBD1; CDR3aa: CASSFTGTGEADTQYF; CDR3nt: TGTGCCAGCAGCTTTACCGGGACAGGGGAGGCAGATACGCAGTATTTT
v_gene: TRBV19; abundance: few; j_gene: TRBJ1-2; d_gene: NA; CDR3aa: CASSIIGYGYTF; CDR3nt: TGTGCCAGTAGTATTATCGGATATGGCTACACCTTC
v_gene: TRBV24-1; abundance: few; j_gene: TRBJ2-3; d_gene: NA; CDR3aa: CATSAAGATDTQYF; CDR3nt: TGTGCCACCAGTGCCGCGGGGGCCACAGATACGCAGTATTTT
v_gene: TRBV6-2/TRBV6-3; abundance: few; j_gene: TRBJ1-6; d_gene: NA; CDR3aa: CASRGQNNSPLHF; CDR3nt: TGTGCCAGCAGGGGACAAAATAATTCACCCCTCCACTTT